This entry lists 11 T cell receptor beta chains sequenced from one sample in a study of monozygotic twins with inflammatory bowel disease. TCRdb re-called the 5' RACE reads; every CDR3 protein appears as one record, without DNA. The sample table sets out some 170,000 distinct CDR3 sequences. Input material: blood. These TCRs come from a human donor with ulcerative colitis or Crohn's disease, or a healthy co-twin of an affected twin (not recorded which).

The chain uses TRBV21-1 and TRBJ2-2; without DNA, the TCRdb call of TRBD1 cannot be checked. TRBV21-1 is a known pseudogene. This CDR3 spans 14 amino acids. CDR3: CAYTTGATGGELFF.

The V gene is TRBV16, the J gene TRBJ1-2; without DNA, the TCRdb call of TRBD1 cannot be checked. CDR1 and CDR2 (germline): KGHSY, FQNENV. This CDR3 contains 14 residues. The CDR3 region is CASSHEGQNYGYTF.

The chain has TRBV27 and TRBJ2-7; the TCRdb D gene call, TRBD1, has no DNA to confirm it. This CDR3 has 14 residues. In germline, CDR1 is MNHEY, CDR2 SMNVEV (reference sequence). CDR3 sequence reads: CASRLTGLTYEQYF.

The rearrangement uses TRBV2 and TRBJ2-1; TCRdb's D call of TRBD1 is untestable without DNA. Germline assignment: CDR1 SNHLY and CDR2 FYNNEI. CDR3 length equals 15 residues. CDR3: CASSEKGAQFHEQFF.

This chain uses TRBV12-3 or TRBV12-4 with TRBJ2-5; without DNA, the TCRdb call of TRBD2 cannot be checked. CDR3 length: 16 residues. The CDR3 here is CASSPTSGRRIETQYF.

This chain uses TRBV10-3 with TRBJ2-5; TCRdb's D call of TRBD2 is untestable without DNA. CDR1 is ENHRY, CDR2 SYGVKD, per germline. The CDR3 length is 14 residues. This chain's CDR3 is CAISGPGPGETQYF.

This sequence joins TRBV29-1 and TRBJ2-2; TCRdb indicates TRBD2, and absent DNA this call remains unverified. CDR3 length: 16 residues. Per germline, CDR1 SQVTM and CDR2 ANQGSEA. CDR3 loop: CSVEAPGLAGVGELFF.

The J gene is TRBJ2-1, the V gene TRBV25-1; there is no DNA to check the TCRdb D call of TRBD1. The CDR3 length is 16 residues. The germline V gene encodes CDR1 MGHDK and CDR2 SYGVNS. CDR3 loop: CASSEGGGGGYNEQFF.

The gene calls are TRBV28 and TRBJ1-2; TCRdb names TRBD1, which stays unverified in the absence of DNA. In germline, CDR1 is MDHEN, CDR2 SYDVKM. The length of the CDR3 is 15 residues. The CDR3 here is CASSLAGARIYGYTF.

The rearrangement links TRBV6-5 to TRBJ1-2. Germline V lookup: CDR1 MNHEY, CDR2 SVGAGI. The CDR3 covers 13 residues. CDR3 protein: CASSQRTKGGYTF.

CDR3 sequence reads: CSARQTTPYEQYF. V gene TRBV20-1 combines with J gene TRBJ2-7; the TCRdb call, TRBD2, lacks DNA for checking. Germline assignment: CDR1 DFQATT and CDR2 SNEGSKA (reference sequence). The CDR3 runs 13 residues.